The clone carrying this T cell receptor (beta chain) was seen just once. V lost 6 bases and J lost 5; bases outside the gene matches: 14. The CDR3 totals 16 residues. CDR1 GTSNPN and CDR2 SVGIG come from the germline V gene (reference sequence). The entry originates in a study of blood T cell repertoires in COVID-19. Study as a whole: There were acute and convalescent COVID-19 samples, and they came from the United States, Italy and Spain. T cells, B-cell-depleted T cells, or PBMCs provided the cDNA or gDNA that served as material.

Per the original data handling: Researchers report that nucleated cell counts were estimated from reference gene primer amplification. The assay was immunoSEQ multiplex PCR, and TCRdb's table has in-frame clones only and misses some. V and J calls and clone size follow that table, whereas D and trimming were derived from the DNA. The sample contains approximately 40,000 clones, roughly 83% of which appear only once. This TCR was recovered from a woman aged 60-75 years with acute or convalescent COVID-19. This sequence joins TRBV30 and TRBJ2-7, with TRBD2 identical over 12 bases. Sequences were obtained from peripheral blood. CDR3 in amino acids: CACGLAGPIGTNEQYF. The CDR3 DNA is TGTGCCTGCGGACTAGCGGGACCCATAGGCACTAACGAGCAGTACTTC.